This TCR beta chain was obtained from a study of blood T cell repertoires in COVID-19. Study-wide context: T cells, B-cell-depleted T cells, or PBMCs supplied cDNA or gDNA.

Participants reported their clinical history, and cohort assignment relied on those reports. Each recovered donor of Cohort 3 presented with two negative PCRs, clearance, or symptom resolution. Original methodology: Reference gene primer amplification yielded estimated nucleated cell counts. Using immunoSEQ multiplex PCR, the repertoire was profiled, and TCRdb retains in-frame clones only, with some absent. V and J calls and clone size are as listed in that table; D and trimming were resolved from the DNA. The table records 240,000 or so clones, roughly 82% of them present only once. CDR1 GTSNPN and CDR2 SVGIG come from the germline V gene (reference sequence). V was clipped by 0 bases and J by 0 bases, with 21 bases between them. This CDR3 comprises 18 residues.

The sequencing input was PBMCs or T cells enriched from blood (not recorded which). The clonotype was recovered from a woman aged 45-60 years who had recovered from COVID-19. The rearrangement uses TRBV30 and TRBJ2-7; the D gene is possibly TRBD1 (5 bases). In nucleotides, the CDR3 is TGTGCCTGGAGTGTTAGGGGTTCCGAGCTGCCCCTCTCCTACGAGCAGTACTTC. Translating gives CAWSVRGSELPLSYEQYF.